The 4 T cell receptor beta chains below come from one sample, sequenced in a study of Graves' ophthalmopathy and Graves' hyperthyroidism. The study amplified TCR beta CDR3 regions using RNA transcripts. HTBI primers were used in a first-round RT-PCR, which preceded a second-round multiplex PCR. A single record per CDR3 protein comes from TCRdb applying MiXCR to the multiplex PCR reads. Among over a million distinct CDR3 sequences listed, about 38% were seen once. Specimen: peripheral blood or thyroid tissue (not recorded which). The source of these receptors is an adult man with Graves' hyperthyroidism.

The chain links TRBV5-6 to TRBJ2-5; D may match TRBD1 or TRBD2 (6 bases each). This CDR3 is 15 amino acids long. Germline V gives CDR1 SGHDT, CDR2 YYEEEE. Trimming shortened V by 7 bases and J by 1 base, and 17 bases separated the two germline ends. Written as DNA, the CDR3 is TGTGCCAGCCGATTCGAGGGGGGCACCCAAGAGACCCAGTACTTC. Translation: CASRFEGGTQETQYF. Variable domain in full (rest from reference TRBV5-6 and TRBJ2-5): DAGVTQSPTHLIKTRGQQVTLRCSPKSGHDTVSWYQQALGQGPQFIFQYYEEEERQRGNFPDRFSGHQFPNYSSELNVNALLLGDSALYLCASRFEGGTQETQYFGPGTRLLVL.

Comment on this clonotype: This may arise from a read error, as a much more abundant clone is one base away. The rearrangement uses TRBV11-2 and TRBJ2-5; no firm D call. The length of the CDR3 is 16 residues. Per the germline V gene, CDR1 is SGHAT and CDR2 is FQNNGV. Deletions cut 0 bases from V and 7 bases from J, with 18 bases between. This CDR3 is CASSLELAGRRGTQYF. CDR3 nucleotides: TGTGCCAGCAGCTTAGAATTAGCCGGGCGCAGAGGGACCCAGTACTTC.

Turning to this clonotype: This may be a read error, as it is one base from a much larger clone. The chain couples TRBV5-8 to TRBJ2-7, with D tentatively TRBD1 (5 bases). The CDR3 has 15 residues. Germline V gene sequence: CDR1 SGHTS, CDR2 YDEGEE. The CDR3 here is CASSLTPGRQNEQCF. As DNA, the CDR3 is TGTGCCAGCAGCTTGACTCCAGGGCGGCAGAACGAGCAGTGCTTC. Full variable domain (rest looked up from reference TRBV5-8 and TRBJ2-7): EAGVTQSPTHLIKTRGQQATLRCSPISGHTSVYWYQQALGLGLQFLLWYDEGEERNRGNFPPRFSGRQFPNYSSELNVNALELEDSALYLCASSLTPGRQNEQCFGPGTRLTVT.

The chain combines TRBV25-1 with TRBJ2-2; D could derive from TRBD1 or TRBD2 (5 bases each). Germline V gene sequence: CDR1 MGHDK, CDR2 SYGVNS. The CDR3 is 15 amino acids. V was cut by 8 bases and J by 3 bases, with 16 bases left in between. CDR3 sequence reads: CASPGSGRDTGELFF. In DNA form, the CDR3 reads TGTGCCAGCCCCGGGTCGGGGCGCGACACCGGGGAGCTGTTTTTT. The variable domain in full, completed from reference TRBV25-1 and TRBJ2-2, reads EADIYQTPRYLVIGTGKKITLECSQTMGHDKMYWYQQDPGMELHLIHYSYGVNSTEKGDLSSESTVSRIRTEHFPLTLESARPSHTSQYLCASPGSGRDTGELFFGEGSRLTVL.